The present T cell receptor beta chain was sequenced within a study of OX40 agonist ivuxolimab in advanced cancers. Study-wide context: Ivuxolimab was an agonistic, fully human IgG2 monoclonal antibody directed against OX40 (CD134), a costimulatory receptor. Intravenous ivuxolimab was administered to patients every 2 weeks at six dose levels: 0.01, 0.1, 0.3, 1.5, 3 and 10 mg/kg. Partial responses were achieved by three dose-escalation patients, of whom one had hepatocellular carcinoma and two had cutaneous melanoma. In the dose-escalation cohort, roughly 80% of patients were male, and the mean age was roughly 60 years, with a range of roughly 23 to 85. The point of sequencing TCRbeta in the periphery was to test whether ivuxolimab changed TCR sequence diversity and drove clonal T-cell expansion. Of the approximately 50 dose-escalation patients, hepatocellular carcinoma was present in 19, melanoma in approximately 15, renal cell carcinoma in 9 and head and neck cancer in 9. The monotherapy dose-escalation portion (N of about 57 patients) of the phase I ivuxolimab trial is reported in the paper. Prior anti-PD-1, anti-PD-L1 or anti-CTLA-4 therapy was permitted, and checkpoint inhibitors had been received by about 44% of dose-escalation patients. Overall results and qualifications from the work: Antigen specificity was not determined for the clonally expanded peripheral T cells. Partial responders in the 0.1-3.0 mg/kg groups had among the lowest normalized peripheral clonal expansion, especially among CD8+ T cells. On average, CD8+ T cells showed more expanded clones than CD4+ T cells after ivuxolimab. Low levels of normalized T-cell clonal expansion were also seen in some nonresponding patients. At doses of 0.1 to 3.0 mg/kg, clonal expansion of both CD4+ and CD8+ blood T cells was observed from baseline to week 6.

The CDR3 measures 16 amino acids from cysteine to phenylalanine. The entry retains the CDR3 DNA only, 48 bases that are in frame from base 1. V lost 3 bases and J lost 2 bases; the stretch between them is 14 bases long. For CDR1 and CDR2, the germline V gene (reference sequence) lists PRHDT and FYEKMQ. A note on this clone: Its antigen remains unidentified. No per-base quality is available; no much larger clone lies one base away.

The trial excluded patients who had a history of autoimmune disease or were on systemic immunosuppression. Peripheral blood for TCR sequencing was drawn from every dose cohort at baseline, at cycle 4 day 1 and at cycle 7 day 1. Samples were obtained from an open-label, multicenter, first-in-human phase I dose-escalation trial of ivuxolimab. Adults with locally advanced or metastatic melanoma, renal cell, hepatocellular, or head and neck squamous cell carcinoma were enrolled in the trial. CD4+ and CD8+ T cells were sorted separately from peripheral blood before TCR sequencing. Genomic DNA was isolated from the sorted cells so that the TCRbeta CDR3 region could be sequenced. The immunoSEQ Assay was used to sequence the TCRbeta CDR3 regions. In TCRdb, the immuneACCESS table is reduced to in-frame sequences with V and J assigned. These tables do not hold every clone; where another copy was compared, an unresolved V gene accounts for under half, and the others remain unexplained. The sample table shows some 43,000 clones, and about 87% are seen once. The ten biggest clones cover roughly 36% of the sample.

This TCR came from an adult with an advanced solid tumor such as melanoma, head and neck, liver or kidney cancer. The chain couples TRBV13 to TRBJ2-1, with a weak D call of TRBD2 (6 bases match). Sequences were derived from CD4+ or CD8+ T cells sorted from blood, sampled in a trial of the OX40 agonist ivuxolimab. The CDR3 protein is CASSLPGTATYNEQFF. The base sequence is TGTGCCAGCAGCTTGCCCGGGACTGCCACCTACAATGAGCAGTTCTTC. Here the CDR3 is joined to the reference TRBV13 and TRBJ2-1 genes, and the full variable domain is: AAGVIQSPRHLIKEKRETATLKCYPIPRHDTVYWYQQGPGQDPQFLISFYEKMQSDKGSIPDRFSAQQFSDYHSELNMSSLELGDSALYFCASSLPGTATYNEQFFGPGTRLTVL.